The sequence of this TCR beta chain was determined in a study of early T cells in non-severe SARS-CoV-2 infection. Study information: Unsorted whole-blood RNA was sequenced in bulk, leaving chains unpaired.

Germline-derived CDR1 and CDR2 are SEHNR and FQNEAQ (reference sequence). The V gene end was trimmed by 3 bases and the J gene end by 0 bases; junction bases not matched to a gene: 4. This CDR3 is built from 16 residues. This clonotype was seen a few times. TCRdb passed the 5' RACE reads through MiXCR, listing each CDR3 protein once. The table records tens of thousands of distinct CDR3 sequences, around 12% of them present only once. This specimen consisted of whole blood, obtained at baseline. This sequence joins TRBV7-9 and TRBJ1-5; 8 nucleotides align to TRBD1. This receptor was taken from an adult who was a healthcare worker with PCR-confirmed SARS-CoV-2 infection or an uninfected control (not recorded which). The CDR3, as DNA: TGTGCCAGCAGCTTCTGGACAGGGTATAGCAATCAGCCCCAGCATTTT. This encodes CASSFWTGYSNQPQHF.